Below are 11 T cell receptor beta chains sequenced from a single sample in a study of human T cells and chemical hapten exposure. TCRdb processed the RACE reads anew with MiXCR; each CDR3 protein has one entry. The table shows roughly 120,000 distinct CDR3 sequences, with roughly 13% occurring only once. The sample's time point: patch test 1, 2 weeks after DPC sensitization. Treatment: therapeutic diphenylcyclopropenone sensitization with weekly scalp DPC. The sample was whole blood, taken in connection with sensitization to the hapten diphenylcyclopropenone (DPC). Source of these receptors: a man aged 18 to 30 with alopecia areata. Some clones in this sample may be carry-over from other donors' samples.

The rearrangement uses TRBV6-5 and TRBJ2-1; TRBD2 matches at 11 bases. Trimming took 4 bases from V and 3 from J; bases not matched to a gene: 14. Per the germline V gene, CDR1 is MNHEY and CDR2 is SVGAGI. CDR3 length equals 19 residues. The DNA of the CDR3 is TGTGCCAGCAGTTCCCCGACTAGCGGGGCGTGGAGCTTCTACAATGAGCAGTTCTTC. Protein: CASSSPTSGAWSFYNEQFF.

The V gene is TRBV28, the J gene TRBJ1-3; 7 bases fit TRBD1. Trimming at V came to 6 bases and at J to 5 bases, leaving 4 bases not matched to a gene. Germline CDR1 reads MDHEN; CDR2 reads SYDVKM. The CDR3 spans 13 residues. CDR3 amino acids: CASRGGGRNTIYF. Here the CDR3 DNA reads TGTGCCAGCAGGGGAGGGGGCAGAAACACCATATATTTT.

This clonotype has only a few counts. The chain employs TRBV11-2 and TRBJ2-7; either TRBD1 or TRBD2 may supply D (5 bases each). V was cut by 1 base and J by 5 bases, with 12 bases left in between. CDR1 is SGHAT, CDR2 FQNNGV, per germline. The CDR3 runs to 14 residues. The CDR3 loop reads CASSLVGWGNEQYF. The CDR3 DNA reads TGTGCCAGCAGCTTAGTCGGTTGGGGGAACGAGCAGTACTTC.

In this sample, this clonotype turned up a few times. The chain combines TRBV18 with TRBJ2-1; 14 bases are shared with TRBD2. Germline CDR1 KGHSH, CDR2 LQKENI. Trimming cost V 3 bases and J 0 bases; bases outside gene matches: 7. The CDR3 runs 19 residues. The CDR3 DNA reads TGTGCCAGCTCACCTTCGGGACTAGCGGGGGTGAGCTCCTACAATGAGCAGTTCTTC. It yields the protein CASSPSGLAGVSSYNEQFF.

The table lists this clonotype with a few counts. The chain employs TRBV4-3 and TRBJ1-3; 9 nucleotides line up with TRBD1. The germline V gene has CDR1 LGHNA and CDR2 YSLEER. The CDR3 has 15 residues. The junction had 10 bases not matched to a gene; V was cut back by 5 bases and J by 8 bases. The CDR3 reads CASSETQGADDTIYF. Written as DNA, the CDR3 is TGCGCCAGCAGCGAAACACAGGGGGCGGATGACACCATATATTTT.

A few counts support this clonotype. This chain links TRBV9 with TRBJ2-1, with TRBD2 matching 8 bases. Germline V gene data show CDR1 as SGDLS and CDR2 as YYNGEE. CDR3 size: 14 residues. Trimming took 2 bases from V and 6 from J; bases not matched to a gene: 4. The CDR3 loop is CASSVPGTSNEQFF. The CDR3 bases are TGTGCCAGCAGCGTCCCGGGGACTAGCAATGAGCAGTTCTTC.

This clonotype was observed a handful of times. CDR3 region: CASGPGLAGSGTDTQYF. For the CDR3, the DNA is TGCGCCAGCGGTCCGGGACTAGCGGGGAGTGGCACAGATACGCAGTATTTT. This chain links TRBV10-1 with TRBJ2-3; 13 bases align to TRBD2. Germline V lookup: CDR1 WNHNN, CDR2 SYGVQD (reference sequence). This CDR3 comprises 17 residues. V lost 8 bases to trimming and J lost 1 base; unmatched junction nucleotides: 9.

The chain uses TRBV7-9 and TRBJ2-3; D uncertain. Trimming took 3 bases from V and 0 from J, leaving 13 bases between them. From germline, CDR1 is SEHNR and CDR2 FQNEAQ (reference sequence). The CDR3 is 16 amino acids. The CDR3 DNA reads as TGTGCCAGCAGCTTGAGTACGAGACATAGCACAGATACGCAGTATTTT. Protein sequence: CASSLSTRHSTDTQYF. The entire variable domain, with the rest obtained from reference TRBV7-9 and TRBJ2-3, is as follows: DTGVSQNPRHKITKRGQNVTFRCDPISEHNRLYWYRQTLGQGPEFLTYFQNEAQLEKSRLLSDRFSAERPKGSFSTLEIQRTEQGDSAMYLCASSLSTRHSTDTQYFGPGTRLTVL.

At least ten counts were recorded for this clonotype. The genes are TRBV7-6 and TRBJ2-5, with TRBD1 matching 7 bases. The CDR3 is 14 amino acids. The germline V gene encodes CDR1 SGHVS and CDR2 FNYEAQ. The ends lost 6 bases at V and 5 bases at J; junction bases unmatched: 9. The CDR3 sequence: CASRPQGHWETQYF. The CDR3 DNA reads as TGTGCCAGCAGACCACAGGGGCACTGGGAGACCCAGTACTTC.

The sample holds a few counts of this clonotype. V gene TRBV9 combines with J gene TRBJ2-2; perhaps TRBD2 as D (5 bases). Germline CDR1 is SGDLS and CDR2 is YYNGEE. The V and J ends lost 0 bases and 0 bases respectively, with 9 bases between them. The CDR3 spans 16 residues. The CDR3 nucleotides read TGTGCCAGCAGCGTAGACCCTAGCACGAACACCGGGGAGCTGTTTTTT. Translated: CASSVDPSTNTGELFF.

The table lists this clonotype with a few counts. V and J are TRBV3-1 and TRBJ1-5; no reliable D call. CDR3 length equals 15 residues. V lost 4 bases and J lost 0, with 10 bases in between. Germline V gene lookup returns CDR1 LGHDT and CDR2 YNNKEL (reference sequence). The CDR3 protein is CASSPHPYSNQPQHF. In nucleotides, the CDR3 is TGTGCCAGCAGCCCACATCCGTATAGCAATCAGCCCCAGCATTTT.